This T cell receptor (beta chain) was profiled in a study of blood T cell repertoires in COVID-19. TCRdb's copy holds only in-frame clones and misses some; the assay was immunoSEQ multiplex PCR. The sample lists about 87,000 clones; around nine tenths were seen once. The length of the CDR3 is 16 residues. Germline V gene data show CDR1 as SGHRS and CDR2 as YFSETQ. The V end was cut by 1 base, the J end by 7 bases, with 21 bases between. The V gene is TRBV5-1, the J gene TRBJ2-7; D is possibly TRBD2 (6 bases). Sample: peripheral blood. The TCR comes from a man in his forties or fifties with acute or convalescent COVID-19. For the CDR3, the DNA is TGCGCCAGCAGCTTGCTTGGGCATAGGCGGGACGGGGAGCAGTACTTC. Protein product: CASSLLGHRRDGEQYF. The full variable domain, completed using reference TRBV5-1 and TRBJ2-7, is KAGVTQTPRYLIKTRGQQVTLSCSPISGHRSVSWYQQTPGQGLQFLFEYFSETQRNKGNFPGRFSGRQFSNSRSEMNVSTLELGDSALYLCASSLLGHRRDGEQYFGPGTRLTVT.